Ten or more counts support the clone carrying this TCR beta chain. As yet, its antigen is unknown. This entry belongs to a study of response to subunit inactivated influenza vaccine. TCRdb redid the calling of the RT-PCR reads with MiXCR, one entry per CDR3 protein. The sample records about 520,000 distinct CDR3 sequences, 10% to 11% being singletons. Trimming removed 0 bases at V and 2 bases at J, with 19 bases between. The CDR3 runs 18 residues. Germline V gene sequence: CDR1 LGHNA, CDR2 YSLEER. Study-wide results and caveats: With each seasonal influenza vaccination, the authors suggested, few new T cells are recruited.

This receptor was identified in a man aged 45 to 65 who received an inactivated influenza vaccine. Here the sequenced sample was PBMCs from blood, taken more than 35 days after vaccination. The chain joins TRBV4-3 to TRBJ1-2; no firm D call. CDR3 protein: CASSQDRLLRQTNYGYTF. The CDR3 DNA follows: TGCGCCAGCAGCCAAGATCGGCTCCTGCGGCAGACCAACTATGGCTACACCTTC.